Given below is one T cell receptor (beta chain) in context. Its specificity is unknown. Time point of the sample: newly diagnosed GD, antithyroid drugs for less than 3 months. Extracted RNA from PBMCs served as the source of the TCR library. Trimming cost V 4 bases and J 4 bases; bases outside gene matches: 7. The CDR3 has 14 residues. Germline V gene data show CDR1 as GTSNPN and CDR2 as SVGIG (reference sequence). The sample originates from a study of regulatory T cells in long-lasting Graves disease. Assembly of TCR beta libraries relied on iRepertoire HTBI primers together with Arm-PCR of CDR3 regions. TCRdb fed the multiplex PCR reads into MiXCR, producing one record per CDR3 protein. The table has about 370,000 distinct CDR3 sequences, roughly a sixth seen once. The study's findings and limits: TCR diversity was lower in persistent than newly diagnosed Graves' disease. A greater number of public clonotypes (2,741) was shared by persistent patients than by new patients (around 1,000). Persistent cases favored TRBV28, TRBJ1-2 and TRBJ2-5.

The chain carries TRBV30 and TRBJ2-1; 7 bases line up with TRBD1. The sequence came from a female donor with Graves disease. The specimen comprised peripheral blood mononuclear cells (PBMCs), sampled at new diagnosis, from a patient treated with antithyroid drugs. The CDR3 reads CAWNRGQPYNEQFF. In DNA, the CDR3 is TGTGCCTGGAATCGGGGACAGCCGTACAATGAGCAGTTCTTC.